This TCR beta chain appears in the sequencing data of a study of cytomegalovirus exposure and HLA in healthy donors (dated by TCRdb to about 2017). General notes on the study: An earlier analysis of some 500 of the donors reported more than 250 Gb of sequence data and 100 million to 140 million unique TCR beta sequences from 150 million to 200 million T cells. Around 300 gigabases of sequencing data and tens of millions of unique TCR sequences were included in an early release covering several hundred HLA-typed donors. To study patterns of TCR occurrence, a later analysis re-analyzed previously published TCR beta repertoires from hundreds of donors and added high-resolution HLA genotyping. The T cell repertoires of around 670 subjects were profiled by immunosequencing and related to cytomegalovirus serostatus. Donor age, sex, ethnicity and CMV serostatus were compiled alongside the repertoire data. The study combined high-throughput TCR immunosequencing, statistical association of individual TCRs with disease status, and machine learning to predict cytomegalovirus infection status. HLA typing covered class I and class II loci at four-digit resolution. All discovery cohort repertoires had been generated using a single sequencing platform. Genome-wide SNP genotypes for about 65% of the roughly 670 donors were used in a later genetic analysis, which treated that subset as a discovery cohort. Along with the approximately 620-subject first cohort, a separate validation cohort of around 110 different subjects was used. The later analysis used no new phenotypic data to find candidate immune exposures, relying instead on TCR beta sequences and their occurrence across donors. Of the approximately 400 genotyped donors, about 80% fell in the genetic ancestry cluster associated with self-reported Caucasian donors. An earlier analysis of roughly 580 of the donors used high-throughput TCR beta sequencing to judge whether each TCR beta V gene segment behaved as functional or pseudogenic. The number of donors typed differed by locus, with about 629-630 for A, B, C, DRB1 and DQB1, more than 500 for DQA1, 600 to 610 for DPA1, and some 470 for DPB1. Among 398 genotyped donors of the cohort, an average of approximately 240,000 unique TCR beta nucleotide sequences were sequenced per donor, roughly a sixth of them non-productive. Four to six DR-DQ haplotypes were handled as single units for association and clustering, since linkage in the cohort was strong. The aim of the study was to test whether cataloging public T cell receptors could identify signatures of past pathogen exposure.

There are 11 amino acids in the CDR3, from cysteine to phenylalanine inclusive. The entry retains the CDR3 DNA only, 33 bases that are in frame from base 1. CDR1 SGHTS and CDR2 YDEGEE are derived from the germline V gene. V lost 7 bases and J lost 11 bases; the stretch between them is 15 bases long. The cohort was made up of approximately 700 healthy bone marrow donors. At the time of sampling, every cohort member was nominally healthy, though immune exposures that went unrecorded were likely present. The donor tested CMV seropositive, placing the donor among the 250 to 350 seropositive members of the cohort. A peripheral blood sample was provided by each donor, and peripheral blood mononuclear cells were used for TCR beta sequencing. Genomic DNA extraction from the blood cell samples was performed with the Qiagen DNeasy Blood Extraction Kit. Libraries were built with the immunoSEQ multiplex PCR assay. For the multiplex PCR, a mixture combining 60 forward primers for TCR Vbeta segments and 13 reverse primers for TCR Jbeta segments was used. Amplification of the CDR3 region of rearranged TCR beta genes was performed with a multiplex PCR assay on genomic DNA. The amplified TCR beta libraries were sequenced on the Illumina HiSeq System as 87-base-pair reads. On the authors' methods: A later analysis counted approximately 84 million unique TCR beta chains across the 666 repertoires, and 9.5 million to 11 million of these chains were shared by at least two donors. Raw reads were error-corrected and collapsed into unique sequences with a nearest-neighbor algorithm that merged closely related sequences to remove PCR and sequencing errors. Alignment of CDR3 sequences to IMGT reference sequences was used to assign V, D and J gene segments. For a sequence to be retained, a match of at least six nucleotides was required to both a V gene segment and a J gene segment. A rearrangement counted as productive if the CDR3 had no stop codons and remained in frame with V and J, and every other rearrangement counted as non-productive. CDR3 was defined by IMGT convention, running from the second conserved V-encoded cysteine to the conserved J-encoded phenylalanine. In an earlier analysis of more than 550 of the donors, sequences lacking an unambiguous match to a single V gene segment were excluded. An earlier analysis of 500 to 600 of the donors classified V segments as functional when productive rearrangements were above 56.7% and as segregating when the standard deviation between donors was above 5%. A statistical classification framework was built for diagnosing cytomegalovirus status from the catalog of TCR beta chain sequences. In a later analysis, TCR nucleotide sequences were compared against IMGT/GENE-DB human TR gene sequences so that V and J genes could be assigned. Using the TCRdist pipeline, a later analysis assigned CDR3 sequences along with most-parsimonious VDJ recombination scenarios. A later analysis defined each TCR beta chain by its CDR3 amino acid sequence plus V-gene family, and excluded reads lacking a unique V-gene family. In a later analysis, approximately 640 highly shared, low-generation-probability nucleotide sequences were removed to address suspected cross-contamination and a sequencing artifact. In a later analysis, a clonal expansion index for each public chain was calculated from normalized within-repertoire ranks of inferred template counts. In a later analysis, generation probabilities were computed using a VDJ recombination model fitted to out-of-frame rearrangements, and the results were checked against IGoR. Hypergeometric tests were used in a later analysis to score TCR-TCR, TCR-HLA and TCR-CMV co-occurrence, with a repertoire-size bias correction applied to the TCR pairs. In a later analysis, false discovery rates were estimated by permuting HLA or CMV assignments 20 times. In a later analysis, co-occurring TCRs were grouped using DBSCAN, and TCRdist sequence similarity was added for clustering within HLA-allele-positive subsets. Co-occurrence clustering excluded repertoires with fewer than 30,000 or more than 120,000 public chains, plus five with anomalous nucleotide sharing. In TCRdb, the immuneACCESS table is reduced to in-frame sequences with V and J assigned. These tables do not hold every clone; where another copy was compared, an unresolved V gene accounts for under half, and the others remain unexplained. From that table come the V and J calls and clone size; the DNA was used to work out D and trimming. The sample profile shows fewer than 250,000 clones; roughly four fifths of them were found once. The ten largest clones capture 2.5% to 4% of the sample.

Concerning this clone itself: No cognate antigen has been identified for it. Base qualities were left out, and no much larger clone turns up one base away.

Beyond this particular receptor, the publication reports: For the cohort, immune exposure information was limited to CMV serostatus. In an earlier analysis of more than 500 of the donors, most TCR beta V segments appeared in productive rearrangements about 87% or about 30% of the time, broadly matching IMGT annotations. According to a later analysis, most CMV-associated TCR beta chains appeared to be HLA-restricted, and the HLA associations seemed to be driven largely by CMV exposure. The presence/absence analyses assumed that sequencing depth was roughly uniform across donors, and that assumption may not be true. The study listed 170 or so TCR beta chains as associated with cytomegalovirus. A cluster of highly shared sequence variants was judged likely to be a technical artifact of the sequencing pipeline. Some IMGT-functional V segments, including TRBV6-2 and TRBV6-3, could not be told apart with the 87-base-pair reads, so those segments were excluded. In a later analysis, the rate of TCR association differed among HLA loci, with DRB1 alleles having the most associated TCRs and HLA-C alleles having the fewest. The earlier analysis of some 540 of the donors excluded fewer than 20 rarely observed V segments, including chromosome 9 orphons, because counts were too low. According to a later analysis, parvovirus B19, influenza, CMV and Epstein-Barr virus appeared linked to several top co-occurrence clusters. In vitro tests confirmed that three of the cytomegalovirus-associated TCR beta chains recognize cytomegalovirus antigens. V-gene and J-gene trimming of TCR beta chains was associated with a missense DCLRE1C variant in a later genetic analysis, and the association was replicated in an independent cohort. A further reported finding was that TCR beta sequences accurately predicted the HLA-A and HLA-B alleles for most subjects in the first cohort. Strong co-occurrence of HLA alleles, especially DR and DQ, made assigning TCR associations to individual alleles difficult. The cohort was sequenced for TCR beta chains only, and without alpha or paired-chain data the features that could be detected were limited. Linkage disequilibrium might explain the correlated functional status among segregating V segments, but an unknown experimental factor could not be ruled out. At a false discovery rate of 0.05, a later analysis linked around 17,000 TCR beta sequences to specific HLA alleles. In a later analysis, HLA-associated TCR beta chains showed more clonal expansion and lower generation probabilities than non-associated chains that were equally common. Because some donors lacked HLA typing at each locus, the association tests relied only on the typed subset. The authors suggested that the approach could potentially be extended to other disease states and immunological phenotypes. Most TCR sequences were observed very rarely across donors, whereas some public TCRs were present in many individuals. In a later genetic analysis, fewer N-insertions in productive TCRs were reported among donors in an Asian-associated ancestry cluster than the roughly 670-donor mean. In both the original and validation cohorts, the classifier was reported to diagnose cytomegalovirus status with high specificity and sensitivity.

The sample comprised PBMCs. The sequence was collected from a woman aged 25 to 39 in good health and CMV-seropositive. This chain joins TRBV5-8 to TRBJ1-1; D gene: possibly TRBD1, on 5 matching bases. The CDR3 is CASLVRQWAFF. The base sequence is TGTGCCAGCCTTGTTCGACAGTGGGCTTTCTTT. Extended through the reference TRBV5-8 and TRBJ1-1 proteins, this CDR3 yields the full variable domain: EAGVTQSPTHLIKTRGQQATLRCSPISGHTSVYWYQQALGLGLQFLLWYDEGEERNRGNFPPRFSGRQFPNYSSELNVNALELEDSALYLCASLVRQWAFFGQGTRLTVV.